This T cell receptor beta chain emerged from a study of monozygotic twins with inflammatory bowel disease. UMIs were attached via template switching, each with a 6-nucleotide sample barcode. Following a re-call of the 5' RACE reads, TCRdb has one entry per CDR3 protein and lacks DNA. Listed are 200,000 to 250,000 distinct CDR3 sequences; 7.5% to 9.5% falls within the top ten. CDR3 size: 16 residues. This sequence was found in a human donor with ulcerative colitis or Crohn's disease, or a healthy co-twin of an affected twin (not recorded which). The rearrangement uses TRBV12-3 or TRBV12-4 and TRBJ2-6. The sequencing sample was made of blood. The CDR3 loop is CASSPTLFSGANVLTF.